The clone carrying this T cell receptor beta chain was counted many times. The antigen is unknown. The time point here: patch test 1, 2 weeks after DPC sensitization. As to treatment: therapeutic diphenylcyclopropenone sensitization with weekly scalp DPC. For the library, individual cDNA molecules each received unique molecular identifiers. TCRdb used MiXCR to reprocess the RACE reads, holding one entry per CDR3 protein. This sample carries about 110,000 distinct CDR3 sequences, about 11% of them seen once, and the ten largest clones take 3% to 4.5%. The data were taken from a study of human T cells and chemical hapten exposure. Broader study findings: Compared to controls, expanded TCRs made significantly more large clusters of similar CDR3s. No shift was seen in TCRs above 1 in 1000 frequency with DPC sensitization.

The CDR3 consists of 16 residues. Looked up from germline, CDR1 is LGHNA and CDR2 is YSLEER. The junction had 5 bases not matched to a gene; V was cut back by 3 bases and J by 3 bases. The V gene is TRBV4-3, the J gene TRBJ2-1, with 10 nucleotides matching TRBD2. The sample here was whole blood, taken in connection with sensitization to the hapten diphenylcyclopropenone (DPC). This receptor was taken from a woman aged 40 to 50 with alopecia areata. Some clones in this sample may be carry-over from other donors' samples. The CDR3 loop is CASSQRTSGDYNEQFF. CDR3 DNA sequence: TGCGCCAGCAGCCAGAGGACTAGCGGAGACTACAATGAGCAGTTCTTC.